What follows are 12 T cell receptor beta chains derived from one specimen sequenced in a study of CD8+ T cells in alopecia areata. Extracted RNA was reverse transcribed into cDNA, the sequencing template. This table comes from immunoSEQ multiplex PCR, and its TCRdb copy is limited to in-frame clones, with some not included. The sample lists about 190,000 clones, 55% to 70% seen once, with around 0.7% in the top ten. The treatment denotes: oral pan-JAK inhibitor, 5-10 mg twice daily. Material: CD4+ T cells sorted from blood, obtained at week 4, from a patient treated with tofacitinib. Receptor source: a human donor with alopecia areata.

The chain links TRBV6-8 to TRBJ2-7; 10 bases match TRBD1. After removal of 8 bases from V and 6 bases from J, the junction contained 10 bases not matched to a gene. This CDR3 is built from 14 residues. Germline CDR1 MNHGY, CDR2 SAAAGT. CDR3 loop: CASATGTGEGEQYF. The CDR3, as DNA: TGTGCCAGCGCCACCGGGACAGGGGAAGGCGAGCAGTACTTC.

In this sample, this clone turned up once. V and J are TRBV28 and TRBJ2-2; 9 bases align to TRBD2. Germline CDR1 reads MDHEN; CDR2 reads SYDVKM. The V gene end was trimmed by 5 bases and the J gene end by 3 bases; junction bases not matched to a gene: 16. The CDR3 extends over 19 amino acids. CDR3 bases: TGTGCCAGCAGTGGGTTAGGCGGGAGGGACCCCCCGGACACCGGGGAGCTGTTTTTT. Translated, it gives CASSGLGGRDPPDTGELFF.

This clone was seen a handful of times. The chain couples TRBV10-2 to TRBJ1-1; 10 positions match TRBD1. Germline V gene data show CDR1 as WSHSY and CDR2 as SAAADI. The CDR3 has 14 residues. The trim removed 6 bases at V and 8 bases at J, leaving 9 bases unmatched. DNA for the CDR3: TGCGCCAGCAGGGCCGGGACAGGGGCAAGAGAAGCTTTCTTT. It yields the protein CASRAGTGAREAFF.

The V and J genes are TRBV4-1 and TRBJ2-3, with 8 bases fitting TRBD1. The CDR3 is made up of 17 amino acids. V trimming: 1 base; J trimming: 2 bases; junction bases outside the gene matches: 8. The germline CDR1 and CDR2 sequences are MGHRA and YSYEKL. The CDR3 DNA sequence: TGCGCCAGCAGCCAAGGGTCCTACAGGGGGGACACAGATACGCAGTATTTT. Its translation is CASSQGSYRGDTDTQYF.

The CDR3, as DNA: TGCGCCAGCAGCTACCGGACCTCCGGGGAGAATGAGCAGTTCTTC. This encodes CASSYRTSGENEQFF. V is TRBV5-1 and J is TRBJ2-1, with D possibly being TRBD2 (5 bases). CDR1 and CDR2 (germline): SGHRS, YFSETQ. V gave up 3 bases and J gave up 7 bases, with 17 bases separating them. The CDR3 length is 15 residues.

The chain links TRBV6-5 to TRBJ2-1, with D perhaps being TRBD1 or TRBD2 (6 bases each). Germline CDR1 and CDR2: MNHEY and SVGAGI. Trimming left V 6 bases short and J 4 bases short, with 16 bases between. CDR3 length: 15 residues. As DNA, the CDR3 is TGTGCCAGCAGGACGGGTCCGGGGGCTTACAATGAGCAGTTCTTC. Translating it yields CASRTGPGAYNEQFF.

The chain combines TRBV4-1 with TRBJ1-3, with 8 bases identical to TRBD1. V gave up 5 bases and J gave up 4 bases; unmatched junction bases: 7. Per the germline V gene, CDR1 is MGHRA and CDR2 is YSYEKL. The CDR3 length is 15 residues. The CDR3 is CASSGQGRGGNTIYF. For the CDR3, the DNA is TGCGCCAGCAGCGGACAGGGAAGAGGAGGAAACACCATATATTTT.

The V call is TRBV7-3, the J call TRBJ1-5; D unclear. The germline V and J ends were trimmed by 1 base and 1 base, with 2 bases remaining between them. This CDR3 is 13 amino acids long. CDR1 is SGHTA and CDR2 is FQGTGA in the germline V gene. This chain's CDR3 is CASSLSSNQPQHF. In DNA form, the CDR3 reads TGTGCCAGCAGCTTAAGCAGCAATCAGCCCCAGCATTTT. The full variable domain, in which reference TRBV7-3 and TRBJ1-5 provide the parts outside the CDR3, is GAGVSQTPSNKVTEKGKYVELRCDPISGHTALYWYRQSLGQGPEFLIYFQGTGAADDSGLPNDRFFAVRPEGSVSTLKIQRTERGDSAVYLCASSLSSNQPQHFGDGTRLSIL.

This clone was recorded once. The chain combines TRBV4-1 with TRBJ2-1, with 9 positions matching TRBD2. Germline CDR1 is MGHRA and CDR2 is YSYEKL. V dropped 1 base and J dropped 4; count of bases not matched to a gene: 5. This CDR3 comprises 16 residues. CDR3: CASSQVAGVRYNEQFF. CDR3 nucleotide sequence: TGCGCCAGCAGCCAAGTAGCGGGAGTACGTTACAATGAGCAGTTCTTC.

The chain couples TRBV9 to TRBJ2-1; D not resolved. V lost 0 bases and J lost 10, with 11 bases in between. Germline loops: CDR1 SGDLS, CDR2 YYNGEE. The CDR3 extends over 13 amino acids. CDR3 coding DNA: TGTGCCAGCAGCGTAGTTGTCTGGGCGGAGCAGTTCTTC. Translated, it gives CASSVVVWAEQFF.

The V and J genes are TRBV2 and TRBJ2-7; no definite D call. The CDR3 covers 13 residues. V lost 8 bases, J lost 3 bases, and 14 bases lay in between. Germline-derived CDR1 and CDR2 are SNHLY and FYNNEI. The CDR3 DNA follows: TGTGCCAGCGGAATCGGATTAAGCTACGAGCAGTACTTC. This codes for CASGIGLSYEQYF.

This clone has a single count. The chain combines TRBV2 with TRBJ2-3; 14 bases map to TRBD2. CDR1 SNHLY and CDR2 FYNNEI come from the germline V gene. The CDR3 has 13 residues. The junction had 1 base not matched to a gene; V was cut back by 8 bases and J by 6 bases. CDR3: CASRLAGGDTQYF. The CDR3 nucleotides are TGTGCCAGCCGACTAGCGGGAGGGGATACGCAGTATTTT. Full variable domain (rest looked up from reference TRBV2 and TRBJ2-3): EPEVTQTPSHQVTQMGQEVILRCVPISNHLYFYWYRQILGQKVEFLVSFYNNEISEKSEIFDDQFSVERPDGSNFTLKIRSTKLEDSAMYFCASRLAGGDTQYFGPGTRLTVL.